These T cell receptor beta chains were read from a single sample in a study of T-cell memory formation after mild COVID-19. Each CDR3 protein gets one entry after TCRdb re-called the 5' RACE reads with MiXCR. The repertoire includes 350,000 to 450,000 distinct CDR3 sequences, about 24% of them detected once, and around 9.5% sits in the top ten. Sequenced sample: PBMCs or a T cell subset sorted from them (not recorded which). The receptors here all came from an adult woman who had mild COVID-19 (a few samples of this study predate the infection). Cell type and time point are not known. CDR3s leave out the opening cysteine and the closing phenylalanine or tryptophan. Clone size is stated in some rows and not others, as once, few, many or a class when expanded.

CDR3aa	abundance	v_gene
ASSLRTGSAYEQY	few	TRBV7-8
SMQLAGEF	NA	TRBV29-1
ASSLNRLMNTEAF	NA	TRBV12-3/TRBV12-4
ASSLALEYEQY	few	TRBV7-9
SADSGVTYEQY	few	TRBV20-1
ASSFAPGELF	few	TRBV11-2
ASSPGATNTEAF	many	TRBV5-1
SAMLAGVNTQY	NA	TRBV20-1
ASSDLGNSPLH	few	TRBV2
ASTTGGSNYGYT	NA	TRBV12-3/TRBV12-4
ASSQDPSGLAYEQY	few	TRBV4-1
ATSRDLRSGANVLT	few	TRBV15
AWSMTDYGYT	few	TRBV30
ATSPGKSYYMNTEAF	NA	TRBV24-1
ASSFISRSEAF	few	TRBV12-3/TRBV12-4
ASSFSGGNYGYT	NA	TRBV7-2
ASSRLAGGPSSYNEQF	many	TRBV13
ASSLRDFGGRRY	NA	TRBV5-4
ASSFHMEYEQY	NA	TRBV5-8
ASRPRIIYNEQF	NA	TRBV12-3/TRBV12-4
ASSSGTVYRGIQY	few	TRBV7-9
ASSRVSLSGYT	NA	TRBV4-1
ASTASGANVLT	few	TRBV11-2
ASSYQGRVTEAF	NA	TRBV6-2/TRBV6-3
ASSGGHRNIQY	NA	TRBV2
ASSAEITGELF	NA	TRBV2
ASSLNPGPNQPQH	NA	TRBV5-6
ASSQSGASGRAGDEQF	few	TRBV23-1
ASSPQTGIRTVELF	NA	TRBV9
ASSLPGINQPQH	NA	TRBV12-3/TRBV12-4
ASSNTHSTDTQY	few	TRBV6-1
ASSFTNSGNTIY	NA	TRBV7-9
ASSQEPRAGYT	NA	TRBV3-1
ASSPKDEQF	NA	TRBV18
SARGDGGLMNTEAF	NA	TRBV20-1
ASSSPGLAGGRPGNEQF	few	TRBV6-5
SGRDTTPDTQY	NA	TRBV29-1
ASSLLSLPSHGYT	NA	TRBV7-9
ASSSGTGNMNTEAF	NA	TRBV5-1
ASSLKGGAADTQY	NA	TRBV7-8
AIRGTANTEAF	NA	TRBV10-3
SAPDGGSNQPQH	NA	TRBV20-1
ASSSNSGPTQY	NA	TRBV5-1
SARTGGNEKLF	NA	TRBV20-1